The following is a T cell receptor beta chain sequence with its context. Per the authors' pipeline: Using reference gene primer amplification, nucleated cell counts were estimated. Some clones are missing from TCRdb's copy, which holds only in-frame ones; the method was immunoSEQ multiplex PCR. V and J calls and clone size are those listed in that table; D and trimming were worked out from the DNA. The data hold 200,000 to 250,000 clones, with approximately 87% observed a single time. This entry belongs to a study of blood T cell repertoires in COVID-19. Study overall: PBMCs, B-cell-depleted T cells, or T cells provided the cDNA or gDNA that made up the material.

The germline CDR1 and CDR2 sequences are MNHEY and SVGAGI. CDR3 length: 14 amino acids. The V segment lost 5 bases and the J segment 6 bases; nucleotides outside the gene matches: 4. The V and J genes are TRBV6-5 and TRBJ1-6; 7 positions agree with TRBD1. Sequencing used peripheral blood. This sequence was found in a man aged 55 to 70 with acute or convalescent COVID-19. In nucleotides, the CDR3 is TGTGCCAGCAGTCGGACAGGAGCTAATTCACCCCTCCACTTT. This translates into CASSRTGANSPLHF.